Below, one TCR beta chain is given with its context. Assay runs were performed at deep level. Genomic DNA per cell subset filled all wells of several immunoSEQ plates. Method: immunoSEQ multiplex PCR; TCRdb's copy keeps in-frame clones and lacks some. Among around 940,000 clones listed, 70% to 85% were seen once. The source of the sample is a study of shared clonotypes between healthy human individuals. The CDR3 runs to 13 residues. Germline CDR1 is SGHRS and CDR2 is YFSETQ. Trimming pared 0 bases from V and 2 bases from J, leaving 3 bases between. The sequenced sample was memory CD4+ T cells sorted from blood. Noted subset: CD45RA-negative fraction. The receptor's source is a man between 18 and 29 years old in good health. The chain recombines TRBV5-1 with TRBJ1-3, with D unresolved. This CDR3 reads CASSLDTGNTIYF. DNA of the CDR3: TGCGCCAGCAGCTTGGACACTGGAAACACCATATATTTT.